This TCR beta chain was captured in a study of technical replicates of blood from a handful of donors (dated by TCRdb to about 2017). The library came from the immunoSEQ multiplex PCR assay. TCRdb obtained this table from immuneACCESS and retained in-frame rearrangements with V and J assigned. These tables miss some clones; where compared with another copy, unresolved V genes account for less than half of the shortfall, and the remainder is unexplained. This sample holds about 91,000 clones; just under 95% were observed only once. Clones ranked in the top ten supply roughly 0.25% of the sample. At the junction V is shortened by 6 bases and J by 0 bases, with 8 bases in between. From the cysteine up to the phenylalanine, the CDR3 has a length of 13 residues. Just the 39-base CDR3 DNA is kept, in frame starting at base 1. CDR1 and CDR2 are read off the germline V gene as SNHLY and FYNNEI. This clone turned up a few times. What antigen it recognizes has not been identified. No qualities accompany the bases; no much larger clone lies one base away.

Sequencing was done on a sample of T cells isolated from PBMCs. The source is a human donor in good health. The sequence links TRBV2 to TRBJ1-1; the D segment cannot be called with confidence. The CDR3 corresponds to CASSVEVNTEAFF. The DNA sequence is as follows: TGTGCCAGCAGCGTGGAGGTGAACACTGAAGCTTTCTTT. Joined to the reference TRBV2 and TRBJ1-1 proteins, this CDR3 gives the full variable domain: EPEVTQTPSHQVTQMGQEVILRCVPISNHLYFYWYRQILGQKVEFLVSFYNNEISEKSEIFDDQFSVERPDGSNFTLKIRSTKLEDSAMYFCASSVEVNTEAFFGQGTRLTVV.